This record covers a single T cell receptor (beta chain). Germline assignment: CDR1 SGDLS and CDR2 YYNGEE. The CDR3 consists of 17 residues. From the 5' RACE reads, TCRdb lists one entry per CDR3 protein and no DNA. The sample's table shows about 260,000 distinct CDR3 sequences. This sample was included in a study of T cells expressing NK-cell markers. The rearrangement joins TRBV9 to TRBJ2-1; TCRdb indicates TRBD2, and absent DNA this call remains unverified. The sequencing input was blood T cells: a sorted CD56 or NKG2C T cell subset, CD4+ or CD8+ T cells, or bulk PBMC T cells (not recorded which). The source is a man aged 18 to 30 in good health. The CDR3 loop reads CASSVAYRTSGKNEQFF.